The present T cell receptor (beta chain) was sequenced within a study of regulatory T cells in long-lasting Graves disease. For the study at large: The antithyroid drugs taken by newly diagnosed Graves' patients had been used for under 3 months.

Time point denoted: newly diagnosed GD, antithyroid drugs for less than 3 months. Extracted RNA from PBMCs served as the source of the TCR library. An endocrinology department in Xi'an, China, recruited the patients. This clonotype was recorded a few times. Trimming took 9 bases from V and 7 from J, leaving 15 bases between them. In germline, CDR1 is MDHEN, CDR2 SYDVKM. This CDR3 spans 13 amino acids. Arm-PCR of CDR3 regions and iRepertoire HTBI primers were the basis on which TCR beta libraries were built. TCRdb fed the multiplex PCR reads into MiXCR, producing one record per CDR3 protein. In the table there are roughly 440,000 distinct CDR3 sequences, roughly 17% of which are singletons. This sample was also put to use in a study of T cells in Graves' hyperthyroidism and ophthalmopathy. This second study says: The study enrolled patients aged 18 to 65 with newly diagnosed hyperthyroidism of under 2 months' duration.

The sequence derives from a woman under 30 with Graves disease. This specimen was peripheral blood mononuclear cells (PBMCs), taken at new diagnosis, from a patient treated with antithyroid drugs. The chain combines TRBV28 with TRBJ1-4; D possibly corresponds to TRBD1 (6 bases). The CDR3 bases are TGTGCCAGTAAAATACAGGGAGCTGAAAAACTGTTTTTT. Amino acids: CASKIQGAEKLFF.